What follows are 5 T cell receptor beta chains derived from one specimen sequenced in a study of cytomegalovirus exposure and HLA in healthy donors (dated by TCRdb to the late 2010s). Library method: the immunoSEQ multiplex PCR assay. A mixture of 60 forward primers for TCR Vbeta segments and 13 reverse primers for TCR Jbeta segments was used in the multiplex PCR. TCRdb mirrors the immuneACCESS table, restricted to in-frame sequences. Some clones are absent from its copies; in checked studies, under half trace to an unresolved V gene, and the reason for the others is unknown. The sample contains some 150,000 clones, about 80% of them found a single time. The ten largest clones add up to 0.5% to 0.85% of the sample. Sequencing used PBMCs. The receptors derive from a male donor in good health and CMV-seronegative.

The rearrangement uses TRBV5-1 and TRBJ2-1; 9 bases are a match to TRBD2. The germline V gene encodes CDR1 SGHRS and CDR2 YFSETQ. CDR3 length equals 15 residues. Losses at the gene ends were 4 bases for V and 2 bases for J; bases not matched to a gene: 4. The CDR3 region is CASSTIAGAYNEQFF. For the CDR3, the DNA is TGCGCCAGCAGCACAATAGCGGGGGCCTACAATGAGCAGTTCTTC.

The V call is TRBV11-3, the J call TRBJ2-3; D is unresolved. This CDR3 spans 12 amino acids. In germline, CDR1 is SGHNT, CDR2 YENEEA. The V end lost 4 bases, the J end lost 4 bases, and 6 bases lay between the germline ends. DNA for the CDR3: TGTGCCAGCAGCTCAGTGGCAGATACGCAGTATTTT. It is translated as CASSSVADTQYF.

The chain employs TRBV9 and TRBJ1-1, with D possibly being TRBD1 (6 bases). V was cut by 3 bases and J by 0 bases, with 15 bases left in between. The CDR3 runs to 16 residues. Germline V gene sequence: CDR1 SGDLS, CDR2 YYNGEE. Here the CDR3 DNA reads TGTGCCAGCAGCGAACCCAGGGGCGAGATGAACACTGAAGCTTTCTTT. It is translated as CASSEPRGEMNTEAFF.

This rearrangement joins TRBV5-6 to TRBJ2-2; D is unresolved. The CDR3 length is 15 residues. V was shortened by 1 base and J by 7 bases, with 14 bases between the two germline ends. Germline V lookup: CDR1 SGHDT, CDR2 YYEEEE. CDR3 protein: CASSLTANPVGELFF. The CDR3 DNA reads TGTGCCAGCAGCTTGACCGCGAATCCTGTCGGGGAGCTGTTTTTT.

This clone occurred a few times. The genes are TRBV2 and TRBJ2-2; TRBD1 matches 9 bases. The CDR3 consists of 14 residues. Looked up from germline, CDR1 is SNHLY and CDR2 is FYNNEI. Losses at the gene ends were 8 bases for V and 4 bases for J; bases not matched to a gene: 5. The CDR3 nucleotides are TGTGCCAGCCGGGACAGGGCGTCCACCGGGGAGCTGTTTTTT. Protein product: CASRDRASTGELFF.